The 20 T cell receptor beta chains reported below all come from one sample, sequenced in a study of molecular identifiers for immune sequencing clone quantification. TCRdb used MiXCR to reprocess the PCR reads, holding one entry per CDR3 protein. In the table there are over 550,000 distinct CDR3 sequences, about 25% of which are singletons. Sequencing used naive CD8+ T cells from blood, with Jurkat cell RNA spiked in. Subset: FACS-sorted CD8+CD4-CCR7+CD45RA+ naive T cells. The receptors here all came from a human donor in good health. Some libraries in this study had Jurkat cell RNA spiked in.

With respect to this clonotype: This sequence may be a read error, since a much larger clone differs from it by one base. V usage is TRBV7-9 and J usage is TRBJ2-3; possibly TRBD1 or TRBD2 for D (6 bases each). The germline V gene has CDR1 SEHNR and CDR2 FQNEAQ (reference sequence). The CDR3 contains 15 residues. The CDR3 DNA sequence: TGTGCCAGCAGCTTGGGCTGGGGGGACACAGCTACGCAGTATTTT. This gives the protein CASSLGWGDTATQYF.

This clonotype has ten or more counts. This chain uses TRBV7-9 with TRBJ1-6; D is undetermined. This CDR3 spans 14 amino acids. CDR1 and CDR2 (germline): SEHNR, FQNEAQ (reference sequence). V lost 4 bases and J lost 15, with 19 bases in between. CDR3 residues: CASSSATSWGVLHF. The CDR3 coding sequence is TGTGCCAGCAGCTCCGCGACAAGCTGGGGAGTCCTCCACTTT.

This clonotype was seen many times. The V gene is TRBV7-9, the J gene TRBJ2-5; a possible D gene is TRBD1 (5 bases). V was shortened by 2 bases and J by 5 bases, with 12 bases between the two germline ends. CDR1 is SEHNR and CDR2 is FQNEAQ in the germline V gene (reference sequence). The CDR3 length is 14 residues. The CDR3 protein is CASSLNQGIETQYF. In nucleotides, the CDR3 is TGTGCCAGCAGCTTAAATCAGGGTATTGAGACCCAGTACTTC.

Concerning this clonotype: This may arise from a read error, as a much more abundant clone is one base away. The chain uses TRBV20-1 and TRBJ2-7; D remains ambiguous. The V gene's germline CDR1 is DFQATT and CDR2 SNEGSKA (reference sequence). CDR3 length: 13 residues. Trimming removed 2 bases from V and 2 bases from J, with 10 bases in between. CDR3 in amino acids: CSARPVSPYEQYF. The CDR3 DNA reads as TGCAGTGCTAGACCGGTCAGCCCCTACGAGCAGTACTTC.

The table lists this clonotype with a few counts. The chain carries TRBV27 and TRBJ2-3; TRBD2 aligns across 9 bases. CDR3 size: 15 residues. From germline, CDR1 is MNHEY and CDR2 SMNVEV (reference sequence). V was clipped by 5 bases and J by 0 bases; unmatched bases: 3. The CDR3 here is CASSRLAASTDTQYF. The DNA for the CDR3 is TGTGCCAGCAGTCGACTAGCGGCTAGCACAGATACGCAGTATTTT.

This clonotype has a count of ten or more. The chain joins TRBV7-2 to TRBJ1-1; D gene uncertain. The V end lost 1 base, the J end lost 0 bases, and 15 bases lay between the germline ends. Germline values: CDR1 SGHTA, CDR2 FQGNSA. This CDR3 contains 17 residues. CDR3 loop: CASSLGPSSTMNTEAFF. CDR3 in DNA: TGTGCCAGCAGCTTAGGCCCCAGTAGTACGATGAACACTGAAGCTTTCTTT.

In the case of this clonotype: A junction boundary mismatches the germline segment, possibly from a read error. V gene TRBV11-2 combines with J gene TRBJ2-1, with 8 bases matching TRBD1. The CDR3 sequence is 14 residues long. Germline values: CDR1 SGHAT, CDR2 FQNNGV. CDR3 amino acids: CASSVDRGARRQSF. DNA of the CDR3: TGTGCCAGCAGCGTCGACAGGGGCGCGCGTCGGCAGTCCTTC.

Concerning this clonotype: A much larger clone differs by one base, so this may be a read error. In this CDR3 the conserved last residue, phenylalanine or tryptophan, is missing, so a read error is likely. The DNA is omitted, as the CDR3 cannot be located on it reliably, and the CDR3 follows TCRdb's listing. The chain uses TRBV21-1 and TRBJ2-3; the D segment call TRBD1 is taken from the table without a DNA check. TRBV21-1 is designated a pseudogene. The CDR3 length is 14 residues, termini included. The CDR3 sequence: CASSKYRVEDTQYI.

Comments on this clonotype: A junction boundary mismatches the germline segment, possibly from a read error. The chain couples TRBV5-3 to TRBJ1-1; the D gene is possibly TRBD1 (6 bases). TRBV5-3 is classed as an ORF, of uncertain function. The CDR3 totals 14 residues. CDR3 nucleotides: TGTGCCAGCAGCTTTCGTGGGGGCGATCCTGAAGCTTTCTTT. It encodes CASSFRGGDPEAFF.

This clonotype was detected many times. The CDR3 here is CASRGTGMDTEAFF. For the CDR3, the DNA is TGTGCCAGCAGGGGGACAGGGATGGACACTGAAGCTTTCTTT. J is TRBJ1-1 and V is TRBV2; TRBD1 aligns across 9 bases. The V and J ends lost 6 bases and 3 bases, in that order; junction bases with no gene match: 5. CDR3 length: 14 amino acids. From germline, CDR1 is SNHLY and CDR2 FYNNEI.

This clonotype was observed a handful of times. This chain's CDR3 is CSARDPDRPSAEAFF. The CDR3 DNA sequence: TGCAGTGCTAGAGATCCCGACAGACCTAGCGCTGAAGCTTTCTTT. The chain joins TRBV20-1 to TRBJ1-1; D might be TRBD1 (5 bases). Per germline, CDR1 DFQATT and CDR2 SNEGSKA (reference sequence). V was pared by 0 bases and J by 6 bases, with 17 bases between. The length of the CDR3 is 15 residues.

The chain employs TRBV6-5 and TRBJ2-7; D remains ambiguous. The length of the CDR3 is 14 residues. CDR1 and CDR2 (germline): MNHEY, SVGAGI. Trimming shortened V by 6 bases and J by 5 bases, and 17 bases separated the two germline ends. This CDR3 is CASSPSAGSDEQYF. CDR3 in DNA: TGTGCCAGCAGCCCCTCCGCCGGATCCGACGAGCAGTACTTC.

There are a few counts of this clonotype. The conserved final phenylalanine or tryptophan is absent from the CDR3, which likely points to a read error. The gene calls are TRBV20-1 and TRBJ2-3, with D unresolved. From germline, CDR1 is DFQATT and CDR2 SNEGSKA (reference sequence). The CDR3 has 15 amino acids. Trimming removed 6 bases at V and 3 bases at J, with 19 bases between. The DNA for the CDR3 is TGCAGTGCCTACGACGGAGATCTTCGGACAGATACGCAGTATATT. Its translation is CSAYDGDLRTDTQYI.

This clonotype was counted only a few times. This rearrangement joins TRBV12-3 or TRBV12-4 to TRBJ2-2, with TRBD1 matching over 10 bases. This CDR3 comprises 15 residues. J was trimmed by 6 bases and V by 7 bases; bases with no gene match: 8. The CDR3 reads CASTTTGTGAGELFF. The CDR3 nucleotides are TGTGCCAGCACGACGACCGGGACAGGGGCCGGGGAGCTGTTTTTT.

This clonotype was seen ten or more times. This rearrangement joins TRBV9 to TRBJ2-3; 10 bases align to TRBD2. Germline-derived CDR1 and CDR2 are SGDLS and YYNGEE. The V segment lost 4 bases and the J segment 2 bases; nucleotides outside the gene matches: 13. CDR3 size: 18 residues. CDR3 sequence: CASSSPGGLATYTDTQYF. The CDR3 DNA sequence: TGTGCCAGCAGCTCCCCCGGGGGACTAGCGACCTACACAGATACGCAGTATTTT.

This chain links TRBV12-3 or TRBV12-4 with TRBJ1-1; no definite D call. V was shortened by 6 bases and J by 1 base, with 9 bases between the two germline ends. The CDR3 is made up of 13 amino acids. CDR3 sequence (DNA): TGTGCCAGCAGCTATTTGGAGAACACTGAAGCTTTCTTT. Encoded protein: CASSYLENTEAFF.

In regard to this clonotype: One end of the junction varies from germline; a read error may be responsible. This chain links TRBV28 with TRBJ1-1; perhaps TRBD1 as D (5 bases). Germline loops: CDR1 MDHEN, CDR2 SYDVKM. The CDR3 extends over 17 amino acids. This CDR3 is CVSSIPGAGLMNTEAFF. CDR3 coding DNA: TGTGTCAGCAGTATCCCCGGGGCAGGGCTAATGAACACTGAAGCTTTCTTT.

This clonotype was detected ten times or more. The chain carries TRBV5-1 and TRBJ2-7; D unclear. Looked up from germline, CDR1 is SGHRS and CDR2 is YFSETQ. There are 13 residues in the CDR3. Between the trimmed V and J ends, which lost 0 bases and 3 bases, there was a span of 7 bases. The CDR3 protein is CASSLDSVYEQYF. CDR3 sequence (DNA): TGCGCCAGCAGCTTGGATTCAGTCTACGAGCAGTACTTC.

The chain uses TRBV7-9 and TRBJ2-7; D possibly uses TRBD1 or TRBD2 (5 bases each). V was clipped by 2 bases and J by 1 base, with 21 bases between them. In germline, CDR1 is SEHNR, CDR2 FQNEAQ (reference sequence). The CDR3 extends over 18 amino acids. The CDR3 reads CASSLSYAGTEVSYEQYF. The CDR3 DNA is TGTGCCAGCAGCTTATCTTACGCAGGGACGGAAGTTTCCTACGAGCAGTACTTC.

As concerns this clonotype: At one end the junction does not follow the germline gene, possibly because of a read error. CDR3 coding DNA: TGTGCCAGCAGCGTAGAAGGCAGCCTCTCCTACGCGCAGTCCTTC. This gives the protein CASSVEGSLSYAQSF. The chain uses TRBV9 and TRBJ2-7; D not resolved. The CDR3 totals 15 residues. Per germline, CDR1 SGDLS and CDR2 YYNGEE. Full variable domain (rest looked up from reference TRBV9 and TRBJ2-7): DSGVTQTPKHLITATGQRVTLRCSPRSGDLSVYWYQQSLDQGLQFLIQYYNGEERAKGNILERFSAQQFPDLHSELNLSSLELGDSALYFCASSVEGSLSYAQSFGPGTRLTVT.